This is a list of T cell receptor beta chains from one sample in a study of control samples from healthy donors and cancer patients. Repertoires were generated with immunoSEQ multiplex PCR, while TCRdb's copy carries only in-frame clones and drops some. The sample holds 50,000 or so clones; 70% to 90% are singletons and the top ten take 2.5% to 3%. The sample comprised PBMCs. All receptors come from a woman in her forties or fifties with lung cancer. CDR3s include the opening cysteine and the closing phenylalanine or tryptophan. A D gene is named only where the DNA matches it firmly. Clone sizes are given selectively: once, few, many, or a class where the clone is expanded.

cdr3_nt cdr3_aa d_call j_call clone_size v_call
TGTGCCAGTAGTATAACGGGGGGGAGTAATGAGCAGTTCTTC CASSITGGSNEQFF TRBD2 TRBJ2-1 NA TRBV19
TGTGCCAGCAGCTTCAAGACAGGTATTGTCGGGATGAATGAGCAGTTCTTC CASSFKTGIVGMNEQFF NA TRBJ2-1 once TRBV5-6
TGTGCCAGTAGTATATTGGGCGGGGCCCATGAGCAGTTCTTC CASSILGGAHEQFF NA TRBJ2-1 once TRBV19
TGTGCCAGCTCACCAGCAGTGACGGATTCACCCCTCCACTTT CASSPAVTDSPLHF NA TRBJ1-6 once TRBV18
TGCGCCAGCAGCTTGGCAGGGGGCCCCTACGAGCAGTACTTC CASSLAGGPYEQYF TRBD1 TRBJ2-7 NA TRBV5-1
TGTGCCAGCAGTGAATCGACAGGGTGGAGTGAAAAACTGTTTTTT CASSESTGWSEKLFF TRBD1 TRBJ1-4 NA TRBV6-1
TGTGCCAGCAGTTTACAATCCTACGAGCAGTACTTC CASSLQSYEQYF NA TRBJ2-7 NA TRBV28
TGTGCCAGCAGCTTAACGCTACCGGGACAGGGGGCCCACGAGCAGTACTTC CASSLTLPGQGAHEQYF TRBD1 TRBJ2-7 NA TRBV7-3
TGTGCCAGCAGTTTATTGCCCATCCCAGGGGGGGTAAAAGATACGCAGTATTTT CASSLLPIPGGVKDTQYF NA TRBJ2-3 NA TRBV27
TGTGCCATCAGTGAGTCGACAGGGGGTGTCAATGAGCAGTTCTTC CAISESTGGVNEQFF TRBD1 TRBJ2-1 NA TRBV10-3
TGTGCCAGCAGCCCCTTAGCGGGGGGGAACACCGGGGAGCTGTTTTTT CASSPLAGGNTGELFF TRBD2 TRBJ2-2 few TRBV9
TGTGCTCAGATCCAGGGGATACATGGCTACACCTTC CAQIQGIHGYTF NA TRBJ1-2 NA TRBV30
TGCGCCAGCACCCCGGGTCTCTCCTACGAGCAGTACTTC CASTPGLSYEQYF NA TRBJ2-7 NA TRBV5-1
TGTGCCAGCACCATGGGGCCGGACACAGATACGCAGTATTTT CASTMGPDTDTQYF NA TRBJ2-3 NA TRBV5-4
TGTGCCATCAGCCCTCCCAGGAGTGCTGGAAACACCATATATTTT CAISPPRSAGNTIYF NA TRBJ1-3 NA TRBV10-3